Given below is one T cell receptor (beta chain) in context. Antigen specificity is unknown. Assay used: immunoSEQ multiplex PCR; TCRdb lists only in-frame clones, some missing. The repertoire holds fewer than 1.4 million clones, around 82% seen once, with 0.6% to 0.7% in the top ten. Germline lookup yields CDR1 GTSNPN and CDR2 SVGIG (reference sequence). The CDR3 is made up of 15 amino acids. The V and J ends lost 5 bases and 7 bases, in that order; junction bases with no gene match: 12. The data originate from a study of shared clonotypes between healthy human individuals. Background on the study: Three CD4 naive, three CD4 memory, two CD8 naive and one CD8 memory plate were used per donor. Overall study results and limits: It was only blood that was sampled, and tissue repertoires likely differ. Naive CD4 clonotypes overlapped across a few donors at around 4.7%.

The V and J genes are TRBV30 and TRBJ1-2; 11 nucleotides line up with TRBD1. The clonotype was recovered from a man aged 18 to 30 in good health. Some clones in this sample may be carry-over from other donors' samples. Sequencing used memory CD4+ T cells from PBMCs. Subset described: CD45RA-negative fraction. CDR3 region: CAWLIPGQGGPGYTF. The CDR3 DNA is TGTGCCTGGTTAATTCCGGGACAGGGGGGTCCTGGCTACACCTTC.